These T cell receptor beta chains were read from a single sample in a study of blood T cell repertoires in COVID-19. Clones were read by immunoSEQ multiplex PCR, and TCRdb kept only the in-frame ones, dropping some. The top ten clones hold approximately 30% of a sample with about 11,000 clones, about four fifths of them seen once. Material: peripheral blood. These TCRs come from a man between 45 and 60 years old with active COVID-19. The CDR3 runs from the conserved cysteine through the conserved F or W. Fields, in order: clone size, V gene, J gene, D gene, CDR3 DNA, CDR3 protein. A D gene is named only where the DNA matches it firmly. Size is omitted from some rows. Given values are once, few, many or a class for expanded clones.

clone size: NA
V gene: TRBV12-3/TRBV12-4
J gene: TRBJ2-7
D gene: TRBD2
CDR3 DNA: TGTGCCAGCAGTTTAACTAGCGTCTACGAGCAGTACTTC
CDR3 protein: CASSLTSVYEQYF

clone size: medium-sized
V gene: TRBV11-2
J gene: TRBJ1-1
D gene: NA
CDR3 DNA: TGTGCCAGCAGCTTCCAGGGCGACACTGAAGCTTTCTTT
CDR3 protein: CASSFQGDTEAFF

clone size: NA
V gene: TRBV24-1
J gene: TRBJ2-5
D gene: TRBD2
CDR3 DNA: TGTGCCACCAGTGATGGGGGACTAGCGGGAGGGCATAAAGAGACCCAGTACTTC
CDR3 protein: CATSDGGLAGGHKETQYF

clone size: NA
V gene: TRBV29-1
J gene: TRBJ1-2
D gene: NA
CDR3 DNA: TGCAGCGTTCCTTCAGGTCCCTATGGCTACACCTTC
CDR3 protein: CSVPSGPYGYTF

clone size: NA
V gene: TRBV7-9
J gene: TRBJ1-5
D gene: NA
CDR3 DNA: TGTGCCAGCACCGCGGCGAGCAATCAGCCCCAGCATTTT
CDR3 protein: CASTAASNQPQHF

clone size: NA
V gene: TRBV7-3
J gene: TRBJ2-2
D gene: TRBD2
CDR3 DNA: TGTGCCAGCAGCTTAGGGGGGGGACCCACCGGGGAGCTGTTTTTT
CDR3 protein: CASSLGGGPTGELFF

clone size: NA
V gene: TRBV5-4
J gene: TRBJ2-7
D gene: NA
CDR3 DNA: TGTGCCAGCAGCTTTTCAGGGGCGTACTACGAGCAGTACTTC
CDR3 protein: CASSFSGAYYEQYF

clone size: NA
V gene: TRBV19
J gene: TRBJ1-5
D gene: TRBD1
CDR3 DNA: TGTGCCAGTAGTACGACCGCTCGGACAGGGGTGTATCAGCCCCAGCATTTT
CDR3 protein: CASSTTARTGVYQPQHF

clone size: few
V gene: TRBV5-6
J gene: TRBJ2-7
D gene: TRBD1
CDR3 DNA: TGTGCCAGCAGCTTGGGGGGACAGTATTACGAGCAGTACTTC
CDR3 protein: CASSLGGQYYEQYF

clone size: NA
V gene: TRBV19
J gene: TRBJ2-3
D gene: TRBD2
CDR3 DNA: TGTGCCAGTAGTATCGGGCTAGCGGGAAAGAGGGATACGCAGTATTTT
CDR3 protein: CASSIGLAGKRDTQYF

clone size: NA
V gene: TRBV4-1
J gene: TRBJ2-5
D gene: TRBD1
CDR3 DNA: TGCGCCAGCAGCCACCCGACAGGGTACCAAGAGACCCAGTACTTC
CDR3 protein: CASSHPTGYQETQYF

clone size: NA
V gene: TRBV2
J gene: TRBJ2-7
D gene: NA
CDR3 DNA: TGTGCCAGCAGTGAAGGAGAATTGCCCGCCTACGAGCAGTACTTC
CDR3 protein: CASSEGELPAYEQYF

clone size: NA
V gene: TRBV27
J gene: TRBJ2-2
D gene: TRBD1
CDR3 DNA: TGTGCCAGCAGTAAAAACAGGGGGGAGACCGGGGAGCTGTTTTTT
CDR3 protein: CASSKNRGETGELFF

clone size: NA
V gene: TRBV13
J gene: TRBJ1-4
D gene: NA
CDR3 DNA: TGTGCCAGCAGCTCACCGGGTTCAACTAATGAAAAACTGTTTTTT
CDR3 protein: CASSSPGSTNEKLFF

clone size: once
V gene: TRBV10-2
J gene: TRBJ2-1
D gene: TRBD2
CDR3 DNA: TGCGCCAGCAGTGAGTATCTAGCGGGAGGCTACAATGAGCAGTTCTTC
CDR3 protein: CASSEYLAGGYNEQFF

clone size: NA
V gene: TRBV7-3
J gene: TRBJ2-3
D gene: TRBD2
CDR3 DNA: TGTGCCAGCAGCCCAGGACTAGCGGGAGGGCCGCTAGATACGCAGTATTTT
CDR3 protein: CASSPGLAGGPLDTQYF

clone size: large
V gene: TRBV10-1
J gene: TRBJ2-7
D gene: TRBD2
CDR3 DNA: TGCGCCAGCAGTGAGGGAGAAGCGGGATACGAGCAGTACTTC
CDR3 protein: CASSEGEAGYEQYF

clone size: medium-sized
V gene: TRBV11-1
J gene: TRBJ2-7
D gene: TRBD2
CDR3 DNA: TGTGCCAGCAGCGTGAGCGGGAGTCTTCTTTACGAGCAGTACTTC
CDR3 protein: CASSVSGSLLYEQYF

clone size: medium-sized
V gene: TRBV2
J gene: TRBJ1-1
D gene: NA
CDR3 DNA: TGTGCCAGCCCCCCTCGGGTCGGGTCGGACACTGAAGCTTTCTTT
CDR3 protein: CASPPRVGSDTEAFF

clone size: NA
V gene: TRBV5-6
J gene: TRBJ1-2
D gene: NA
CDR3 DNA: TGTGCCAGCAGCTTGGTGGGGGCGCTTACTGGCTACACCTTC
CDR3 protein: CASSLVGALTGYTF

clone size: large
V gene: TRBV6-2/TRBV6-3
J gene: TRBJ2-7
D gene: TRBD2
CDR3 DNA: TGTGCCAGCAGTTGGGCGGGAGAGGGAGTTGACGAGCAGTACTTC
CDR3 protein: CASSWAGEGVDEQYF

clone size: NA
V gene: TRBV7-8
J gene: TRBJ2-1
D gene: TRBD2
CDR3 DNA: TGTGCCAGCAGCGAGGACCGGCTGGGGGGGGATGAGCAGTTCTTC
CDR3 protein: CASSEDRLGGDEQFF

clone size: NA
V gene: TRBV6-6
J gene: TRBJ1-1
D gene: NA
CDR3 DNA: TGTGCCAGCAGTTACCCGGGACAAATCCCCACTGAAGCTTTCTTT
CDR3 protein: CASSYPGQIPTEAFF

clone size: NA
V gene: TRBV9
J gene: TRBJ1-2
D gene: NA
CDR3 DNA: TGTGCCAGCAGCACTGGAGGAGGGGAAGGAGATGGCTACACCTTC
CDR3 protein: CASSTGGGEGDGYTF

clone size: NA
V gene: TRBV6-1
J gene: TRBJ2-7
D gene: TRBD2
CDR3 DNA: TGTGCCAGCAGTGAGTCGAGCGGGAGGGCCATCGAGCAGTACTTC
CDR3 protein: CASSESSGRAIEQYF

clone size: NA
V gene: TRBV27
J gene: TRBJ2-7
D gene: NA
CDR3 DNA: TGTGCCAGCAGCCAGGGAAAGGGCGCGTTTATCTACGAGCAGTACTTC
CDR3 protein: CASSQGKGAFIYEQYF

clone size: NA
V gene: TRBV6-1
J gene: TRBJ2-4
D gene: NA
CDR3 DNA: TGTGCCAGCAGTGAAGCTTTAGCAGCCGGGTACATTCAGTACTTC
CDR3 protein: CASSEALAAGYIQYF

clone size: NA
V gene: TRBV25-1
J gene: TRBJ1-1
D gene: NA
CDR3 DNA: TGTGCCAGCAGTGAACAGGGGCGGGACACTGAAGCTTTCTTT
CDR3 protein: CASSEQGRDTEAFF

clone size: NA
V gene: TRBV12-3/TRBV12-4
J gene: TRBJ2-4
D gene: NA
CDR3 DNA: TGTGCCAGCAGCAGCGGTTCTCCCGTAATTCAGTACTTC
CDR3 protein: CASSSGSPVIQYF

clone size: NA
V gene: TRBV7-2
J gene: TRBJ2-5
D gene: TRBD2
CDR3 DNA: TGTGCCAGCAGCCCTACCCGACTAGCTCGGGAGACCCAGTACTTC
CDR3 protein: CASSPTRLARETQYF

clone size: NA
V gene: TRBV27
J gene: TRBJ2-5
D gene: NA
CDR3 DNA: TGTGCCAGCAGCCCTTTAGGGGAAGAGACCCAGTACTTC
CDR3 protein: CASSPLGEETQYF

clone size: NA
V gene: TRBV12-3/TRBV12-4
J gene: TRBJ2-1
D gene: NA
CDR3 DNA: TGTGCCGTTCGTCTAGCATATGAGCAGTTCTTC
CDR3 protein: CAVRLAYEQFF

clone size: NA
V gene: TRBV4-1
J gene: TRBJ2-7
D gene: NA
CDR3 DNA: TGCGCCAGCAGCCAACGATCCGACTTCTACGAGCAGTACTTC
CDR3 protein: CASSQRSDFYEQYF

clone size: NA
V gene: TRBV14
J gene: TRBJ2-3
D gene: NA
CDR3 DNA: TGTGCCAGCAGCCAAGAGAGTTACACAGATACGCAGTATTTT
CDR3 protein: CASSQESYTDTQYF

clone size: NA
V gene: TRBV11-2
J gene: TRBJ1-1
D gene: NA
CDR3 DNA: TGTGCCAGCAGCTTAGGAGGATGGGCTTTCTTT
CDR3 protein: CASSLGGWAFF

clone size: NA
V gene: TRBV19
J gene: TRBJ1-5
D gene: NA
CDR3 DNA: TGTGCCAGTAGTCTTGGCGGGATCTATAGCAATCAGCCCCAGCATTTT
CDR3 protein: CASSLGGIYSNQPQHF

clone size: NA
V gene: TRBV25-1
J gene: TRBJ2-5
D gene: NA
CDR3 DNA: TGTGCCAGCAGTGAATTCCAAGGGGCTGCGGAGACCCAGTACTTC
CDR3 protein: CASSEFQGAAETQYF

clone size: NA
V gene: TRBV11-3
J gene: TRBJ2-7
D gene: NA
CDR3 DNA: TGTGCCAGCAGCTTAGTGCGGGTTCGGGTTCAGCCCCCCTACTCCTACGAGCAGTACTTC
CDR3 protein: CASSLVRVRVQPPYSYEQYF

clone size: NA
V gene: TRBV5-6
J gene: TRBJ2-1
D gene: NA
CDR3 DNA: TGTGCCAGCAGCTTGGACAGCCCCAATGAGCAGTTCTTC
CDR3 protein: CASSLDSPNEQFF

clone size: NA
V gene: TRBV4-1
J gene: TRBJ2-3
D gene: NA
CDR3 DNA: TGCGCCAGCAGCCAAGATCGGGCAGGAGGGTCGGGTACGCAGTATTTT
CDR3 protein: CASSQDRAGGSGTQYF

clone size: NA
V gene: TRBV27
J gene: TRBJ2-7
D gene: NA
CDR3 DNA: TGTGCCAGCAGAAACCCGGACAAGCGCTACGAGCAGTACTTC
CDR3 protein: CASRNPDKRYEQYF

clone size: NA
V gene: TRBV15
J gene: TRBJ2-7
D gene: TRBD1
CDR3 DNA: TGTGCCACCAGCAGAGATAGGCCAGGGGGCCATCTATCCTACGAGCAGTACTTC
CDR3 protein: CATSRDRPGGHLSYEQYF

clone size: NA
V gene: TRBV9
J gene: TRBJ2-7
D gene: NA
CDR3 DNA: TGTGCCAGCAGCGTAGAGGTAGCGGAAGTCTACGAGCAGTACTTC
CDR3 protein: CASSVEVAEVYEQYF

clone size: NA
V gene: TRBV28
J gene: TRBJ2-7
D gene: NA
CDR3 DNA: TGTGCCAGCAGTTTACGACAGGCGGGCCTCTCCTACGAGCAGTACTTC
CDR3 protein: CASSLRQAGLSYEQYF

clone size: NA
V gene: TRBV12-3/TRBV12-4
J gene: TRBJ2-3
D gene: NA
CDR3 DNA: TGTGCCAGCAGTTACAGAGATACGCAGTATTTT
CDR3 protein: CASSYRDTQYF

clone size: NA
V gene: TRBV9
J gene: TRBJ2-3
D gene: TRBD2
CDR3 DNA: TGTGCCAGCAGCTCCCCCAGACTAGCGGGAGAATTGGCGACGCAGTATTTT
CDR3 protein: CASSSPRLAGELATQYF

clone size: once
V gene: TRBV6-1
J gene: TRBJ2-1
D gene: TRBD2
CDR3 DNA: TGTGCCAGCAGTGAAGGGCTAGCGGGCTCCCTGCAGCAGTTCTTC
CDR3 protein: CASSEGLAGSLQQFF

clone size: NA
V gene: TRBV11-2
J gene: TRBJ2-7
D gene: TRBD2
CDR3 DNA: TGTGCCAGCAGCGACGACGGGGGGGTATTCGAGCAGTACTTC
CDR3 protein: CASSDDGGVFEQYF

clone size: large
V gene: TRBV11-3
J gene: TRBJ2-1
D gene: NA
CDR3 DNA: TGTGCCAGCAGCTTAGGGGGGCAACGGGAGCAGTTCTTC
CDR3 protein: CASSLGGQREQFF

clone size: NA
V gene: TRBV27
J gene: TRBJ2-1
D gene: NA
CDR3 DNA: TGTGCCAGCAGTTTTAATTCAGCGGTTTACAATGAGCAGTTCTTC
CDR3 protein: CASSFNSAVYNEQFF

clone size: NA
V gene: TRBV28
J gene: TRBJ1-1
D gene: TRBD1
CDR3 DNA: TGTGCCAGCAGGCCGGACAGGGGGACTTTGACTGAAGCTTTCTTT
CDR3 protein: CASRPDRGTLTEAFF

clone size: NA
V gene: TRBV4-1
J gene: TRBJ2-7
D gene: NA
CDR3 DNA: TGCGCCAGCAGCCAAGTGGACACGAGCTCCTACGAGCAGTACTTC
CDR3 protein: CASSQVDTSSYEQYF

clone size: once
V gene: TRBV4-1
J gene: TRBJ2-7
D gene: TRBD2
CDR3 DNA: TGCGCCAGCAGCCTCCGACTAGCGGGGGGCTACGAGCAGTACTTC
CDR3 protein: CASSLRLAGGYEQYF

clone size: few
V gene: TRBV7-2
J gene: TRBJ2-3
D gene: TRBD2
CDR3 DNA: TGTGCCAGCAGCTTAGAAATAGCGGGAGTTGTAGATACGCAGTATTTT
CDR3 protein: CASSLEIAGVVDTQYF

clone size: NA
V gene: TRBV7-6
J gene: TRBJ2-7
D gene: TRBD1
CDR3 DNA: TGTGCCAGCAGCGGAGTAACGGGACAGACCTACGAGCAGTACTTC
CDR3 protein: CASSGVTGQTYEQYF

clone size: NA
V gene: TRBV27
J gene: TRBJ2-6
D gene: TRBD2
CDR3 DNA: TGTGCCAGCAGTTTAGGGGGGGCTGGGGCCAACGTCCTGACTTTC
CDR3 protein: CASSLGGAGANVLTF

clone size: few
V gene: TRBV29-1
J gene: TRBJ2-3
D gene: TRBD2
CDR3 DNA: TGCAGCGTTGAAGATCCTAGCGGGAGGACATCAAGCACAGATACGCAGTATTTT
CDR3 protein: CSVEDPSGRTSSTDTQYF